This T cell receptor beta chain appears in the sequencing data of a study of shared clonotypes between healthy human individuals. This clone came up once. Its antigen remains unidentified. Naive CD8 cells lacked CD45RO and underwent positive selection for CCR7, leaving out terminally differentiated effector memory CD45RA+ cells. Repertoires were generated with immunoSEQ multiplex PCR, while TCRdb's copy carries only in-frame clones and drops some. The sample lists more than 500,000 clones; 95% were seen once. Study-level points and caveats: With a handful of donors compared, 4.5% to 6.5% of naive CD4 clonotypes were shared. Clonotype sharing across donors was expected to vary with sequencing depth.

This receptor was obtained from a woman in her twenties or thirties in good health. The sequenced sample was naive CD8+ T cells sorted from blood.

The CDR3 nucleotides are TGCGCCAGCAGCCAAGAGAGGGCACTAGTGGGAGAGACCCAGTACTTC. It yields the protein CASSQERALVGETQYF. This chain uses TRBV4-1 with TRBJ2-5, with D possibly TRBD2 on 5 matching bases. Germline loops: CDR1 MGHRA, CDR2 YSYEKL. This CDR3 comprises 16 residues. The V and J ends lost 0 bases and 4 bases respectively, with 15 bases between them.